This T cell receptor (beta chain) was profiled in a study of shared clonotypes between healthy human individuals (dated by TCRdb to 2019 to 2021). Study-level background: A couple of women and a few men aged 18 to 49 years were included in the cohort. For each donor, CD4 naive and CD4 memory were each run on three plates, CD8 naive on two plates, and CD8 memory on one plate. Blood TCR repertoires of about 5 healthy adults were deeply sequenced to estimate repertoire size and the extent of clonotype sharing between individuals. Different laboratories and diverse techniques were used to prepare libraries and sequence TCR repertoires, to increase sequencing depth and limit assay-specific biases. Per donor, leukapheresis produced somewhere between about 0.8 and 9 billion PBMCs.

CDR1 and CDR2 (SGHNT, YYREEE) derive from the germline V gene (reference sequence). V loses 4 bases at its end and J loses 8 bases; junction bases beyond the gene matches: 21. The CDR3 runs 18 residues from the cysteine to the phenylalanine. Just CDR3 DNA is preserved here, 54 bases in frame from base 1. Using the deep immunoSEQ assay, TCR CDR3 regions were amplified from genomic DNA by multiplex PCR. For each cell subset, the extracted genomic DNA was distributed evenly across all wells of several immunoSEQ 96-well plates, and each plate served as one replicate. For sorted subsets, 200 to 250 ng of genomic DNA, equivalent to 30,000 or so T cell genomes, went into each replicate PCR. The purified libraries were quantified using a Qubit 3.0 fluorometer, sized with a Bioanalyzer 2100, and then quantified again using the KAPA Library Quantification kit. Each immunoSEQ 96-well plate was sequenced on its own single-read 150-cycle Illumina NextSeq 550 flow cell. Processing in the source paper ran as follows. The immunoSEQ output contained only junctional sequences without quality scores, so filtering could not match that applied to full-length reads. To assign V/J genes and CDR3, sequences were annotated against IMGT germline references using PyIR, a Python wrapper for IgBLAST v1.9. Any read was removed if the V/J assignment was weak (E-value above 1e-6), the CDR3 was missing, or the read contained stop codons, out-of-frame junctions, or ambiguous translated residues. V3J clonotypes were defined as sequences sharing the same inferred V gene, J gene, and CDR3 amino acid sequence. The percentage overlap between two repertoires was calculated by dividing the number of shared unique clonotypes by the size of the smaller repertoire. Repertoire richness was assessed with RTK rarefaction, the Chao1 estimator, and Recon v2.1 estimates of unobserved clonotypes. For all TCRbeta clonotypes obtained by the gDNA method from a few donors, generation probabilities were computed with OLGA. Sourced from immuneACCESS, this table was stored by TCRdb with only in-frame sequences that have V and J called. A share of the clones is absent; for the studies checked, an unresolved V gene accounts for under half, and the remainder has no known explanation. Clonal size and the V and J genes are those of that table, whereas D and trimming came from the DNA. The sample table records some 740,000 clones; 80% to 95% of these occur just once. The ten largest clones capture 20% to 30% of the sample.

CD8 naive samples were obtained by positive selection for CCR7 among CD45RO-negative cells, yielding a CD45RA+CCR7+ population from which TemRA cells were excluded. The donors were healthy, HIV-negative adults who had no recently reported acute infections or vaccinations. Only Caucasian adults living in Nashville, Tennessee, USA were represented among the donors. After blood collection by leukapheresis, PBMCs were isolated using Ficoll-Histopaque density gradient centrifugation and then cryopreserved in the vapor phase of liquid nitrogen. Analytical flow cytometry was used to check the purity and quantity of every magnetically sorted T cell population. From each sorted fraction, genomic DNA was isolated and quantified by UV absorbance on a Nanodrop 2000c. Broader findings and caveats from the paper: Clonotypes shared by all four sorted-subset donors showed higher generation probabilities than non-shared clonotypes. Sampling was restricted to blood, and TCR repertoires in tissues likely differ from the TCR repertoires found in blood. The small number of donors limited the genetic and exposure-history diversity represented. Even with the large sequencing depth, rarefaction of the sorted-subset datasets indicated that sequencing was incomplete. Naive subsets generally had larger estimated clonotype richness than memory subsets did. Based on pairwise subsampling, the degree of clonotype sharing among donors was expected to be affected by sequencing depth. Approximately 5% of naive CD4, approximately 3.7% of naive CD8, 2% to 2.5% of memory CD4, and roughly 0.4% of memory CD8 clonotypes were shared across several donors.

This clone was picked up one time. Its antigen specificity is not known. One base away there is no much larger clone; base qualities are not given. The rearrangement joined TRBV5-4 to TRBJ2-1; 7 middle bases align to TRBD2. This TCR was recovered from a man aged 25 to 40 in good health. Specimen: naive CD8+ T cells sorted from blood. The cell subset or site label here, explained by the study, means: CD45RA+CCR7+. The bases read TGTGCCAGCAGCACATATGGGGTTGGACTAGAGTATTTCGATGAGCAGTTCTTC. Its protein reads: CASSTYGVGLEYFDEQFF.